What follows are 32 T cell receptor beta chains derived from one specimen sequenced in a study of a mutant IDH1 vaccine in newly diagnosed glioma. Method: immunoSEQ multiplex PCR; TCRdb's copy keeps in-frame clones and lacks some. Seen here are tens of thousands of clones, around 78% observed once, and the top ten hold approximately 6.7%. The time point here: week 23, last vaccination. A single vaccine dose contained 300 ug of mutant IDH1 20-mer peptide, and topical imiquimod was used with it. No antigen has been identified for these receptors. Sequenced material: PBMCs, taken from a glioma patient whose treatment included an IDH1 peptide vaccine. These receptors were obtained from a woman aged 40-49 years with glioma. Some clones in this sample may be carry-over from other donors' samples.

V and J are TRBV7-8 and TRBJ2-7, with 7 bases that match TRBD1. The CDR3 loop spans 15 amino acids. Per germline, CDR1 SGHVS and CDR2 FQNEAQ. J was trimmed by 1 base and V by 4 bases; bases with no gene match: 7. CDR3 nucleotide sequence: TGTGCCAGCAGCTCTACAGGGGCCCTTTCCTACGAGCAGTACTTC. This sequence encodes CASSSTGALSYEQYF.

The table lists this clone with a few counts. This chain uses TRBV29-1 with TRBJ2-7; a weak D match, TRBD1 (9 bases). The CDR3 totals 15 residues. Between the trimmed V and J ends, which lost 5 bases and 1 base, there was a span of 18 bases. The V gene's germline CDR1 is SQVTM and CDR2 ANQGSEA. The CDR3 is CSVWGGGTGSYEQYF. In DNA, the CDR3 is TGCAGCGTTTGGGGCGGGGGGACAGGGTCCTACGAGCAGTACTTC.

The chain uses TRBV5-1 and TRBJ1-1; D call uncertain. This CDR3 comprises 14 residues. The germline V gene has CDR1 SGHRS and CDR2 YFSETQ. V lost 4 bases, J lost 5 bases, and 15 bases lay in between. The CDR3 DNA sequence: TGCGCCAGCAGCCCTACGACCAGGACGACTGAAGCTTTCTTT. It yields the protein CASSPTTRTTEAFF.

This clone occurred a few times. This chain joins TRBV9 and TRBJ1-2; TRBD1 is a possible D gene (5 bases). This CDR3 has 18 amino acids. Germline V gives CDR1 SGDLS, CDR2 YYNGEE. V lost 3 bases and J lost 4, with 25 bases in between. CDR3 protein: CASSASQTRGRGPYGYTF. As DNA, the CDR3 is TGTGCCAGCAGCGCTTCTCAAACCCGGGGCCGGGGACCCTATGGCTACACCTTC.

The rearrangement uses TRBV2 and TRBJ1-1; D call uncertain. The length of the CDR3 is 13 residues. In germline, CDR1 is SNHLY, CDR2 FYNNEI. V was shortened by 4 bases and J by 1 base, with 7 bases between the two germline ends. In DNA, the CDR3 is TGTGCCAGCAGTGTCACAAGGAACACTGAAGCTTTCTTT. Protein: CASSVTRNTEAFF. The variable domain in full, completed from reference TRBV2 and TRBJ1-1, reads EPEVTQTPSHQVTQMGQEVILRCVPISNHLYFYWYRQILGQKVEFLVSFYNNEISEKSEIFDDQFSVERPDGSNFTLKIRSTKLEDSAMYFCASSVTRNTEAFFGQGTRLTVV.

This chain connects TRBV30 to TRBJ1-5; a weak D match, TRBD1 (6 bases). V dropped 1 base and J dropped 2 bases, with 15 bases sitting between them. Germline CDR1 and CDR2: GTSNPN and SVGIG (reference sequence). The CDR3 sequence is 16 residues long. The CDR3 is CAWSDAYREGNQPQHF. CDR3 DNA sequence: TGTGCCTGGAGTGATGCGTACAGGGAGGGCAATCAGCCCCAGCATTTT. Combining the CDR3 with reference TRBV30 and TRBJ1-5 gives the whole variable domain SQTIHQWPATLVQPVGSPLSLECTVEGTSNPNLYWYRQAAGRGLQLLFYSVGIGQISSEVPQNLSASRPQDRQFILSSKKLLLSDSGFYLCAWSDAYREGNQPQHFGDGTRLSIL.

This chain connects TRBV9 to TRBJ2-2, with 8 bases that match TRBD2. The trim removed 4 bases at V and 6 bases at J, leaving 14 bases unmatched. This CDR3 is 17 amino acids long. Germline CDR1 reads SGDLS; CDR2 reads YYNGEE. The CDR3 region has the DNA TGTGCCAGCAGCCACTCTTCGGGGGGGCAAGCTCCCGGGGAGCTGTTTTTT. Residues: CASSHSSGGQAPGELFF.

The chain employs TRBV25-1 and TRBJ2-5; TRBD1 might be the D (6 bases). CDR1 and CDR2 from the germline V gene are MGHDK and SYGVNS. V was clipped by 4 bases and J by 0 bases, with 9 bases between them. The CDR3 has 14 amino acids. CDR3 protein: CASSVRDNQETQYF. CDR3 nucleotides: TGTGCCAGCAGTGTCCGGGACAACCAAGAGACCCAGTACTTC. Based on the CDR3 plus reference TRBV25-1 and TRBJ2-5, the full variable domain is EADIYQTPRYLVIGTGKKITLECSQTMGHDKMYWYQQDPGMELHLIHYSYGVNSTEKGDLSSESTVSRIRTEHFPLTLESARPSHTSQYLCASSVRDNQETQYFGPGTRLLVL.

This sequence joins TRBV7-9 and TRBJ1-2; TRBD1 is a possible D gene (5 bases). The CDR3 has 12 amino acids. Trimming took off 0 bases at V and 7 bases at J, with 6 bases between the two ends. The V gene's germline CDR1 is SEHNR and CDR2 FQNEAQ (reference sequence). This chain's CDR3 is CASSLAGGGYTF. The CDR3 nucleotides read TGTGCCAGCAGCTTAGCCGGGGGTGGCTACACCTTC.

The rearrangement joins TRBV4-3 to TRBJ2-7; tentative D call: TRBD2 (6 bases). Trimming left V 2 bases short and J 1 base short, with 12 bases between. The length of the CDR3 is 15 residues. The germline gives CDR1 LGHNA, CDR2 YSLEER. The CDR3 loop reads CASSQSSGASYEQYF. CDR3 coding DNA: TGCGCCAGCAGCCAAAGTTCGGGAGCTTCCTACGAGCAGTACTTC.

The chain employs TRBV27 and TRBJ1-1; 12 positions agree with TRBD1. V was clipped by 5 bases and J by 6 bases; unmatched bases: 7. The CDR3 consists of 15 residues. The V gene's germline CDR1 is MNHEY and CDR2 SMNVEV (reference sequence). The CDR3 coding sequence is TGTGCCAGCAGTCGTCCCGGGACAGGGGGCTCTGAAGCTTTCTTT. Translation: CASSRPGTGGSEAFF.

CDR3 residues: CASSPRVLLSGNTIYF. For the CDR3, the DNA is TGTGCCAGTAGCCCGAGGGTCCTGCTCTCTGGAAACACCATATATTTT. J is TRBJ1-3 and V is TRBV19; D gene uncertain. The ends were cut back, 6 bases at V and 0 bases at J, with 15 bases in the middle. There are 16 residues in the CDR3. Germline CDR1 is LNHDA and CDR2 is SQIVND (reference sequence). The whole variable domain, filled in from reference TRBV19 and TRBJ1-3, reads DGGITQSPKYLFRKEGQNVTLSCEQNLNHDAMYWYRQDPGQGLRLIYYSQIVNDFQKGDIAEGYSVSREKKESFPLTVTSAQKNPTAFYLCASSPRVLLSGNTIYFGEGSWLTVV.

This chain connects TRBV15 to TRBJ2-7; 10 nucleotides agree with TRBD1. The CDR3 is made up of 16 amino acids. CDR1 is LNHNV, CDR2 YYDKDF, per germline (reference sequence). Trimming took 2 bases from V and 0 from J; bases not matched to a gene: 4. CDR3 sequence reads: CATSRTRDRGSYEQYF. For the CDR3, the DNA is TGTGCCACCAGCAGAACCCGGGACAGGGGCTCCTACGAGCAGTACTTC.

This clone has just one count. The V gene is TRBV7-8, the J gene TRBJ1-5, with 8 bases aligning to TRBD1. Germline lookup yields CDR1 SGHVS and CDR2 FQNEAQ. The CDR3 runs to 15 residues. Trimming took 4 bases from V and 4 from J; bases not matched to a gene: 6. CDR3: CASSSDRGRNQPQHF. The CDR3 DNA sequence: TGTGCCAGCAGCTCCGACAGGGGAAGGAATCAGCCCCAGCATTTT. Full variable domain (remainder filled in from reference TRBV7-8 and TRBJ1-5): GAGVSQSPRYKVAKRGQDVALRCDPISGHVSLFWYQQALGQGPEFLTYFQNEAQLDKSGLPSDRFFAERPEGSVSTLKIQRTQQEDSAVYLCASSSDRGRNQPQHFGDGTRLSIL.

The V and J genes are TRBV9 and TRBJ1-3; D unclear. Trimming left V 4 bases short and J 0 bases short, with 8 bases between. Germline V gives CDR1 SGDLS, CDR2 YYNGEE. The CDR3 has 14 residues. The CDR3 loop reads CASSPGSSGNTIYF. CDR3 DNA sequence: TGTGCCAGCAGCCCCGGAAGCTCTGGAAACACCATATATTTT.

V usage is TRBV5-1 and J usage is TRBJ2-1, with 10 bases aligning to TRBD2. The CDR3 has 17 amino acids. Germline V gene sequence: CDR1 SGHRS, CDR2 YFSETQ. Unmatched junction bases numbered 12, after V lost 4 bases and J lost 5 bases. This CDR3 reads CASSTARAGGTNNEQFF. The CDR3 DNA is TGCGCCAGCAGCACCGCTAGAGCGGGGGGGACCAACAATGAGCAGTTCTTC. The full variable domain, in which reference TRBV5-1 and TRBJ2-1 provide the parts outside the CDR3, is KAGVTQTPRYLIKTRGQQVTLSCSPISGHRSVSWYQQTPGQGLQFLFEYFSETQRNKGNFPGRFSGRQFSNSRSEMNVSTLELGDSALYLCASSTARAGGTNNEQFFGPGTRLTVL.

The rearrangement joins TRBV27 to TRBJ1-4; no clear D. The CDR3 covers 14 residues. V shed 6 bases and J shed 7 bases, with 15 bases lying between them. CDR1 is MNHEY, CDR2 SMNVEV, per germline (reference sequence). CDR3 in amino acids: CASSMSGLGEKLFF. The CDR3 DNA is TGTGCCAGCAGCATGTCGGGATTAGGTGAAAAACTGTTTTTT.

The chain links TRBV4-1 to TRBJ1-2; D might be TRBD1 (5 bases). V lost 1 base to trimming and J lost 5 bases, with 8 bases between them. Per the germline V gene, CDR1 is MGHRA and CDR2 is YSYEKL. There are 13 residues in the CDR3. The CDR3 DNA reads as TGCGCCAGCAGCCAAGCAGGGCAGTATGGCTACACCTTC. Residues: CASSQAGQYGYTF.

The CDR3 spells CASSQDHRGSGANVLTF. The DNA for the CDR3 is TGTGCCAGCAGCCAAGATCACAGGGGATCTGGGGCCAACGTCCTGACTTTC. This chain joins TRBV4-2 and TRBJ2-6; TRBD1 aligns across 7 bases. Per the germline V gene, CDR1 is LGHNA and CDR2 is YNFKEQ. The V gene end was trimmed by 0 bases and the J gene end by 1 base; junction bases not matched to a gene: 3. The CDR3 length is 17 residues.

The V gene is TRBV16, the J gene TRBJ1-5, with D maybe TRBD1 (5 bases). V lost 1 base, J lost 4 bases, and 14 bases lay in between. Per germline, CDR1 KGHSY and CDR2 FQNENV. The length of the CDR3 is 16 residues. The CDR3 protein is CASSQFAPGPNQPQHF. The CDR3 DNA follows: TGTGCCAGCAGCCAATTTGCGCCGGGGCCAAATCAGCCCCAGCATTTT. Variable domain in full (rest from reference TRBV16 and TRBJ1-5): GEEVAQTPKHLVRGEGQKAKLYCAPIKGHSYVFWYQQVLKNEFKFLISFQNENVFDETGMPKERFSAKCLPNSPCSLEIQATKLEDSAVYFCASSQFAPGPNQPQHFGDGTRLSIL.

In its sample, this clone ranks as medium-sized. This chain links TRBV6-6 with TRBJ1-2, with a tentative D call TRBD1 (5 bases). Germline V gene data show CDR1 as MNHNY and CDR2 as SVGAGI (reference sequence). CDR3 size: 12 residues. Trimming removed 4 bases from V and 8 bases from J, with 11 bases in between. The CDR3 region is CASSFSSGGYTF. CDR3 DNA: TGTGCCAGCAGTTTCTCTTCAGGGGGCTACACCTTC.

V and J are TRBV2 and TRBJ2-7; TRBD2 matches at 9 bases. Germline lookup yields CDR1 SNHLY and CDR2 FYNNEI. The CDR3 is 14 residues long. The J segment lost 4 bases and the V segment lost 6 bases, leaving 7 bases of the junction unmatched. The CDR3 sequence is CASRYPSGVYEQYF. CDR3 DNA: TGTGCCAGCAGGTATCCTAGCGGGGTTTACGAGCAGTACTTC.

The chain couples TRBV6-5 to TRBJ2-7, with D possibly matching TRBD2 (5 bases). The germline gives CDR1 MNHEY, CDR2 SVGAGI. The CDR3 covers 15 residues. V lost 10 bases and J lost 4, with 23 bases in between. As DNA, the CDR3 is TGTGCCACCGTTCTAGGTCGCGGGCGCAAATACGAGCAGTACTTC. Translation gives CATVLGRGRKYEQYF.

The chain combines TRBV11-3 with TRBJ2-7, with 11 bases identical to TRBD1. V was clipped by 4 bases and J by 5 bases; unmatched bases: 13. Germline CDR1 reads SGHNT; CDR2 reads YENEEA. There are 17 residues in the CDR3. The CDR3 sequence is CASSSTWGTGGLDEQYF. The CDR3 DNA is TGTGCCAGCAGCTCCACATGGGGGACAGGGGGGTTGGACGAGCAGTACTTC.

The rearrangement uses TRBV18 and TRBJ2-7, with a tentative D call TRBD2 (7 bases). The CDR3 sequence is 14 residues long. The V end lost 3 bases, the J end lost 5 bases, and 14 bases lay between the germline ends. CDR1 is KGHSH, CDR2 LQKENI, per germline. For the CDR3, the DNA is TGTGCCAGCTCACCCACGGGGGGCTGGAACGAGCAGTACTTC. Its translation: CASSPTGGWNEQYF.

The rearrangement joins TRBV5-1 to TRBJ1-1; D gene ambiguous. The ends were cut back, 3 bases at V and 1 base at J, with 10 bases in the middle. CDR1 and CDR2 (germline): SGHRS, YFSETQ. CDR3 length equals 14 residues. CDR3 nucleotide sequence: TGCGCCAGCAGCTCCATTGAGGGGAACACTGAAGCTTTCTTT. Protein product: CASSSIEGNTEAFF.

For the CDR3, the DNA is TGTGCCAGCAGCTCCTGGGAAGGGACTAGCGACTACGAGCAGTACTTC. It translates to CASSSWEGTSDYEQYF. The chain has TRBV11-2 and TRBJ2-7; 10 nucleotides align to TRBD2. V shed 4 bases, J shed 3 bases, and the junction held 9 bases outside the gene matches. CDR1 SGHAT and CDR2 FQNNGV come from the germline V gene. This CDR3 comprises 16 residues.

The chain employs TRBV28 and TRBJ1-5, with TRBD1 as a possible D gene (5 bases). V lost 6 bases, J lost 7 bases, and 13 bases lay in between. Germline values: CDR1 MDHEN, CDR2 SYDVKM. The CDR3 has 13 amino acids. The CDR3 nucleotides are TGTGCCAGCAGATCCGCGGGGGACCAGCCCCAGCATTTT. Translation: CASRSAGDQPQHF.

The rearrangement uses TRBV10-3 and TRBJ1-6; 7 nucleotides align to TRBD1. Trimming removed 5 bases from V and 8 bases from J; junction bases left unmatched: 15. Germline V gene data show CDR1 as ENHRY and CDR2 as SYGVKD. This CDR3 spans 17 amino acids. The CDR3 DNA sequence: TGTGCCATCAGTAACAGTGATCCCCGGACAGGATATTCACCCCTCCACTTT. It is translated as CAISNSDPRTGYSPLHF.

The V call is TRBV6-5, the J call TRBJ1-2, with unresolved D. V was cut by 6 bases and J by 8 bases, with 16 bases left in between. Per the germline V gene, CDR1 is MNHEY and CDR2 is SVGAGI. The CDR3 sequence is 13 residues long. The CDR3 loop is CASSGKIVRGYTF. As DNA, the CDR3 is TGTGCCAGCAGCGGGAAGATCGTTCGAGGCTACACCTTC.

This clone is categorized as medium-sized. This chain uses TRBV2 with TRBJ2-5; the D gene is possibly TRBD2 (6 bases). In germline, CDR1 is SNHLY, CDR2 FYNNEI. CDR3 length: 13 amino acids. V dropped 6 bases and J dropped 5 bases, with 13 bases sitting between them. The CDR3 here is CASSWVGGETQYF. The DNA of the CDR3 is TGTGCCAGCAGCTGGGTTGGGGGGGAGACCCAGTACTTC. Based on the CDR3 plus reference TRBV2 and TRBJ2-5, the full variable domain is EPEVTQTPSHQVTQMGQEVILRCVPISNHLYFYWYRQILGQKVEFLVSFYNNEISEKSEIFDDQFSVERPDGSNFTLKIRSTKLEDSAMYFCASSWVGGETQYFGPGTRLLVL.

The CDR3 DNA reads TGCGCCAGCCACCGAACGGGACAGACAGAAGAGACCCAGTACTTC. Its translation: CASHRTGQTEETQYF. V gene TRBV5-1 combines with J gene TRBJ2-5; 7 bases match TRBD1. The V segment lost 7 bases and the J segment 3 bases; nucleotides outside the gene matches: 12. Germline CDR1 reads SGHRS; CDR2 reads YFSETQ. The CDR3 sequence is 15 residues long.